This TCR beta chain comes out of a study of blood T cell repertoires in COVID-19. On the study more broadly: Specimens from acute and convalescent COVID-19 originated in the United States, Italy and Spain.

Patients in Seattle were enrolled during active infection, then followed longitudinally. The data were produced by immunoSEQ multiplex PCR, yet TCRdb's version contains in-frame clones alone and is incomplete. The data contain approximately 280,000 clones, around nine tenths of them singletons. This clone showed up just a few times. With 3 bases removed from V and 7 bases from J, the gap between germline ends came to 11 bases. Per the germline V gene, CDR1 is SGHKS and CDR2 is YYEKEE (reference sequence). The CDR3 has 13 amino acids. Sequencing was performed on peripheral blood. The TCR was taken from a woman aged 25-40 years with COVID-19, enrolled during active disease. The gene calls are TRBV5-5 and TRBJ2-4; D is unclear. The CDR3 sequence is CASSSARSNIQYF. The DNA for the CDR3 is TGTGCCAGCAGCTCCGCCAGGTCGAACATTCAGTACTTC.